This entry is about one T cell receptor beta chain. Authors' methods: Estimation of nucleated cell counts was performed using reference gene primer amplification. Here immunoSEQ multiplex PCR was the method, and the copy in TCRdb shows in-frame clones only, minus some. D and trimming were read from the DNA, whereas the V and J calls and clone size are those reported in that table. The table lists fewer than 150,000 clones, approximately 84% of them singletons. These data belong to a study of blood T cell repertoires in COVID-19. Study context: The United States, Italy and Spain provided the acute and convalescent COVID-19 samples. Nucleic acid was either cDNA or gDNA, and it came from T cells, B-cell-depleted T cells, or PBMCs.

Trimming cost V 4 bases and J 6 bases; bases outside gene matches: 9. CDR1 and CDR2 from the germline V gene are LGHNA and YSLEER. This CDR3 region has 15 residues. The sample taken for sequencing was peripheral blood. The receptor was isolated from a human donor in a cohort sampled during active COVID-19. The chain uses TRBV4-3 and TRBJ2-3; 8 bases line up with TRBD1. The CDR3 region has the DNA TGCGCCAGCAGCCCGACAGGGGAGCATGGGGATACGCAGTATTTT. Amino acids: CASSPTGEHGDTQYF.